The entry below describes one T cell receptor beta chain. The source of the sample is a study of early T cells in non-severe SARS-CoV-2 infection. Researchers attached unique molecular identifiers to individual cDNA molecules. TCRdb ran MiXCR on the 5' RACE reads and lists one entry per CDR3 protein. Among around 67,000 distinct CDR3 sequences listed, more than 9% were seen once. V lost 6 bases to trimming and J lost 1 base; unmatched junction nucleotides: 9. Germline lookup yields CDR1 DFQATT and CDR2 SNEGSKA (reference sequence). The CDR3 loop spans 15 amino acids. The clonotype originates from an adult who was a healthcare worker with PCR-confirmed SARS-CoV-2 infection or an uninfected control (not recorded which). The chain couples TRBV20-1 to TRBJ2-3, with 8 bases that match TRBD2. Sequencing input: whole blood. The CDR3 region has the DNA TGCAGTGCCCGGAGAGGAGCGGGGGGCACAGATACGCAGTATTTT. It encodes CSARRGAGGTDTQYF.